This T cell receptor beta chain stems from a study of radiation and T cells in renal cell carcinoma. Study background: Nephrectomy followed 15 Gy stereotactic body radiation by 4 weeks. Study observations and caveats: From baseline, blood top tumor clonotypes peaked at 2 weeks post-radiation. Baseline intratumoral clonotype presence is unknown without pretreatment biopsies.

This clone was detected once. Its cognate antigen is unknown. Germline CDR1 and CDR2: SEHNR and FQNEAQ (reference sequence). The ends lost 1 base at V and 4 bases at J; junction bases unmatched: 1. This CDR3 spans 15 amino acids. Time point: baseline pretreatment blood. Treatment denoted: 15 Gy SBRT to primary tumor, nephrectomy 4 weeks later. This renal cell carcinoma was of the clear cell type. TCRdb's copy holds only in-frame clones and misses some; the assay was immunoSEQ multiplex PCR. This table has tens of thousands of clones, 70% to 85% appearing once. Sequencing used blood, obtained from a patient whose treatment included radiotherapy and nephrectomy. The clonotype was recovered from a man aged 55-75 years with renal cell carcinoma. The V call is TRBV7-9, the J call TRBJ2-1; 10 nucleotides align to TRBD2. The CDR3 sequence is CASSLVAGGYNEQFF. The CDR3 DNA follows: TGTGCCAGCAGCTTAGTAGCGGGAGGTTACAATGAGCAGTTCTTC. Full variable domain (outside the CDR3, taken from reference TRBV7-9 and TRBJ2-1): DTGVSQNPRHKITKRGQNVTFRCDPISEHNRLYWYRQTLGQGPEFLTYFQNEAQLEKSRLLSDRFSAERPKGSFSTLEIQRTEQGDSAMYLCASSLVAGGYNEQFFGPGTRLTVL.